Below, 6 T cell receptor beta chains from the same sample are listed, as sequenced in a study of immune evolution from preneoplasia to lung adenocarcinoma. The repertoire was sequenced with immunoSEQ multiplex PCR; TCRdb's copy has only in-frame clones and lacks some. Seen here are thousands of clones, 75% to 90% observed once, and the top ten hold approximately 4%. The sample taken for sequencing was FFPE invasive lung adenocarcinoma tissue. The source is a person in their sixties or seventies with lung adenocarcinoma.

The V and J genes are TRBV7-8 and TRBJ2-5, with D perhaps TRBD2 (5 bases). The CDR3 is made up of 15 amino acids. CDR1 is SGHVS, CDR2 FQNEAQ, per germline. V lost 3 bases to trimming and J lost 3 bases, with 14 bases between them. CDR3: CASSFSEERKETQYF. The DNA for the CDR3 is TGTGCCAGCAGCTTCTCGGAGGAGCGGAAAGAGACCCAGTACTTC.

The chain joins TRBV6-4 to TRBJ1-5; D call uncertain. Trimming took 0 bases from V and 4 from J, leaving 4 bases between them. The germline gives CDR1 MRHNA, CDR2 SNTAGT. The CDR3 contains 13 residues. This chain's CDR3 is CASSDSENQPQHF. CDR3 in DNA: TGTGCCAGCAGTGACTCAGAGAATCAGCCCCAGCATTTT.

The chain employs TRBV5-5 and TRBJ2-1; TRBD2 matches at 9 bases. This CDR3 region has 18 residues. V shed 1 base and J 0 bases; nucleotides not matched to a gene: 8. Germline V gives CDR1 SGHKS, CDR2 YYEKEE (reference sequence). The CDR3 loop reads CASSLRLAVGGSYNEQFF. CDR3 sequence (DNA): TGTGCCAGCAGCTTGCGACTAGCGGTGGGGGGCTCCTACAATGAGCAGTTCTTC.

V gene TRBV6-6 combines with J gene TRBJ1-5, with a tentative D call TRBD1 (5 bases). Germline V gives CDR1 MNHNY, CDR2 SVGAGI (reference sequence). The CDR3 contains 13 residues. V lost 6 bases, J lost 5 bases, and 11 bases lay in between. The CDR3 sequence is CASRPGSHQPQHF. CDR3 bases: TGTGCCAGCAGACCAGGGTCCCATCAGCCCCAGCATTTT.

The sample holds a few counts of this clone. The chain links TRBV2 to TRBJ1-1; unclear D gene. Germline CDR1 is SNHLY and CDR2 is FYNNEI. The CDR3 has 13 residues. Trimming removed 2 bases from V and 1 base from J, with 5 bases in between. The CDR3: CASSEQWNTEAFF. The CDR3 DNA is TGTGCCAGCAGTGAACAGTGGAACACTGAAGCTTTCTTT.

The J gene is TRBJ2-6, the V gene TRBV19; no reliable D call. Between the trimmed V and J ends, which lost 5 bases and 1 base, there was a span of 12 bases. The CDR3 runs 16 residues. Germline values: CDR1 LNHDA, CDR2 SQIVND (reference sequence). The CDR3 loop is CASSLRSISGANVLTF. The CDR3 DNA sequence: TGTGCCAGTAGTCTAAGATCGATATCTGGGGCCAACGTCCTGACTTTC.